This T cell receptor beta chain emerged from a study of cytotoxic CD8 clonotypes in ibrutinib-treated CLL. Study results and caveats: Baseline clonality was higher than in age-matched healthy donors and moved in step with circulating CD8+ T-cell counts.

The CDR3 sequence is 14 residues long. Trimming left V 4 bases short and J 1 base short, with 9 bases between. CDR1 is SGHRS, CDR2 YFSETQ, per germline. As regards this clone: Its cognate antigen is unknown.

Sequencing was performed with immunoSEQ multiplex PCR; in TCRdb, only in-frame clones are kept and a portion is missing. The sample contains some 150,000 clones, roughly 83% of which appear only once. The sequence was collected from a human donor with chronic lymphocytic leukemia. The rearrangement joins TRBV5-1 to TRBJ2-4; D perhaps matches TRBD2 (6 bases). Here the sequenced sample was PBMCs, taken after 12 months of ibrutinib treatment. CDR3: CASSITSAKNIQYF. The DNA of the CDR3 is TGCGCCAGCAGCATTACTAGCGCCAAAAACATTCAGTACTTC. Based on the CDR3 plus reference TRBV5-1 and TRBJ2-4, the full variable domain is KAGVTQTPRYLIKTRGQQVTLSCSPISGHRSVSWYQQTPGQGLQFLFEYFSETQRNKGNFPGRFSGRQFSNSRSEMNVSTLELGDSALYLCASSITSAKNIQYFGAGTRLSVL.